The clone carrying this T cell receptor (beta chain) was recorded a few times. The antigen remains undetermined. The data derive from a study of cytomegalovirus exposure and HLA in healthy donors. Whole-study context: Most donors, more than 80% of over 350 genotyped, fell in the Caucasian-associated ancestry cluster. Broader study findings: In the analysis, some V segments, TRBV6-2 and TRBV6-3 included, were excluded as indistinguishable.

Germline CDR1 and CDR2: MNHEY and SVGAGI. This CDR3 contains 14 residues. Trimming took off 6 bases at V and 2 bases at J, with 13 bases between the two ends. 13 Jbeta primers and 60 Vbeta primers were used for the PCR. Sequenced by immunoSEQ multiplex PCR; TCRdb stores in-frame clones only, minus some. The sample lists over 120,000 clones, around 82% occurring once. The rearrangement joins TRBV6-5 to TRBJ1-1; a weak D match, TRBD1 (6 bases). This clonotype was sampled from a female donor in good health and CMV-seronegative. Sequences were obtained from PBMCs. The CDR3 nucleotides are TGTGCCAGCAGGAACAGGGATCCCAACACTGAAGCTTTCTTT. Residues: CASRNRDPNTEAFF.